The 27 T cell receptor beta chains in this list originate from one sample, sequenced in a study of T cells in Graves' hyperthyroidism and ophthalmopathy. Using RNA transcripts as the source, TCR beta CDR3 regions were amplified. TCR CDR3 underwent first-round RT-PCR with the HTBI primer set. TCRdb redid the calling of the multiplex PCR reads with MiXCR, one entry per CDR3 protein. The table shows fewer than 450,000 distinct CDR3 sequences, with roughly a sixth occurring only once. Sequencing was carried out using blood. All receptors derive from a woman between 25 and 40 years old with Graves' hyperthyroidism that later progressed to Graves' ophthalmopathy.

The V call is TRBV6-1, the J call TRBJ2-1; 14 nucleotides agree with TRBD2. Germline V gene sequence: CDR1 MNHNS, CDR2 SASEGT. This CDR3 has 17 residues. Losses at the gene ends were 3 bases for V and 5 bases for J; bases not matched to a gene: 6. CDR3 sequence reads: CASSDGTSGSLHNEQFF. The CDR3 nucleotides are TGTGCCAGCAGTGACGGGACTAGCGGGAGCTTGCACAATGAGCAGTTCTTC.

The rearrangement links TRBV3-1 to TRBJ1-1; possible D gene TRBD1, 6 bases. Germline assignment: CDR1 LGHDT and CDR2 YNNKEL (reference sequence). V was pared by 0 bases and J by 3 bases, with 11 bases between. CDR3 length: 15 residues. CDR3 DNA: TGTGCCAGCAGCCAAGATTCGGGGGGCGACACTGAAGCTTTCTTT. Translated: CASSQDSGGDTEAFF. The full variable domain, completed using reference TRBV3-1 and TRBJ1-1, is DTAVSQTPKYLVTQMGNDKSIKCEQNLGHDTMYWYKQDSKKFLKIMFSYNNKELIINETVPNRFSPKSPDKAHLNLHINSLELGDSAVYFCASSQDSGGDTEAFFGQGTRLTVV.

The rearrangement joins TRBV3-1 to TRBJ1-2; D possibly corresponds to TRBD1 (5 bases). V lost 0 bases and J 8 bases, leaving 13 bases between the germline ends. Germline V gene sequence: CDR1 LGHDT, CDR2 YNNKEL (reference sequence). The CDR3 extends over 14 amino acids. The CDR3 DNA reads TGTGCCAGCAGCCAAGATGGAGGGGCTAGAGGCTACACCTTC. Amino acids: CASSQDGGARGYTF.

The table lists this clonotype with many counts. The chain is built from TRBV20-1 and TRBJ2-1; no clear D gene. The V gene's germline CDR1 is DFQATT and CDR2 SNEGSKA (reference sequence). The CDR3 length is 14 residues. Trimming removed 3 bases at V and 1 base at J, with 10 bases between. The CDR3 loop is CSASDGLSYNEQFF. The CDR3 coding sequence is TGCAGTGCTAGTGATGGCCTTTCCTACAATGAGCAGTTCTTC.

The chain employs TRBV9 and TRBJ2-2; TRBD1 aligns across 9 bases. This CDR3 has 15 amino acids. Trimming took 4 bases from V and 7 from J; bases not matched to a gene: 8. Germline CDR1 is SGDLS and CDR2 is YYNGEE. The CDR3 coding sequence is TGTGCCAGCAGCACAACCGGGACAGGGTACGGGGAGCTGTTTTTT. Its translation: CASSTTGTGYGELFF.

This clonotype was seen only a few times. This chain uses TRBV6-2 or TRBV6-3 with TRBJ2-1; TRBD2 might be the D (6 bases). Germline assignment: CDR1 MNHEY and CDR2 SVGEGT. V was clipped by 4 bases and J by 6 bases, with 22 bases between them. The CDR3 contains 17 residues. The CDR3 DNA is TGTGCCAGCAGTTCTAGGCCGGGGCTAGCGTACACCAATGAGCAGTTCTTC. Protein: CASSSRPGLAYTNEQFF.

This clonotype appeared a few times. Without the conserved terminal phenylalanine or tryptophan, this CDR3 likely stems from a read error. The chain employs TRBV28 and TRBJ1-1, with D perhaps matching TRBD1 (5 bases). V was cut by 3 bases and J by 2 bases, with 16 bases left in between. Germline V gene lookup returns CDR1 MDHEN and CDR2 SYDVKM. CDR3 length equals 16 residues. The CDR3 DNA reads TGTGCCAGCAGTTTGGCGGCCGAGGGACCAAACACTGAAGCTTTCCTT. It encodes CASSLAAEGPNTEAFL.

Here the CDR3 DNA reads TGTGCCAGCAGCCAAGAACGGGCAGGTATTTTAGATTCTGGAAACACCATATATTTT. Protein: CASSQERAGILDSGNTIYF. The chain uses TRBV5-4 and TRBJ1-3; no clear D gene. CDR3 size: 19 residues. Deletions cut 4 bases from V and 1 base from J, with 24 bases between. The germline CDR1 and CDR2 sequences are SGHNT and YYREEE (reference sequence). Full variable domain (rest looked up from reference TRBV5-4 and TRBJ1-3): ETGVTQSPTHLIKTRGQQVTLRCSSQSGHNTVSWYQQALGQGPQFIFQYYREEENGRGNFPPRFSGLQFPNYSSELNVNALELDDSALYLCASSQERAGILDSGNTIYFGEGSWLTVV.

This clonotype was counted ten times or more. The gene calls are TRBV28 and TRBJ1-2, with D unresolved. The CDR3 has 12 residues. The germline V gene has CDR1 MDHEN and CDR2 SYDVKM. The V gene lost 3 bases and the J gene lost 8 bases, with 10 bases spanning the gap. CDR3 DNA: TGTGCCAGCAGTTTCTCGACCGAAGGCTACACCTTC. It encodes CASSFSTEGYTF.

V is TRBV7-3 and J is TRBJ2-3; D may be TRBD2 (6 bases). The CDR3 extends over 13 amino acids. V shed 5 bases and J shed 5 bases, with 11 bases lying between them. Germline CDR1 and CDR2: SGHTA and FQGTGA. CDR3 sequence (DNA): TGTGCCAGCAGCCCTAGGCGGGAAGATACGCAGTATTTT. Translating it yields CASSPRREDTQYF.

The CDR3 sequence: CASSLARDRRYEQYF. The CDR3 bases are TGCGCCAGCAGCTTGGCTCGGGACAGGCGATACGAGCAGTACTTC. V usage is TRBV5-1 and J usage is TRBJ2-7; 8 nucleotides agree with TRBD1. The CDR3 has 15 residues. CDR1 and CDR2 from the germline V gene are SGHRS and YFSETQ. The V and J ends lost 0 bases and 4 bases, in that order; junction bases with no gene match: 6.

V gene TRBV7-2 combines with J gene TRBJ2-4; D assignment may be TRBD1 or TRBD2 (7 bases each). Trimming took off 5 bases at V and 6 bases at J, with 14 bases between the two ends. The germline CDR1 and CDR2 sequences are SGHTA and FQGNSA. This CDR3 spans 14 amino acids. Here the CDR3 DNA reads TGTGCCAGCAGCCCAGGGGGACTATCAAACATTCAGTACTTC. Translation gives CASSPGGLSNIQYF.

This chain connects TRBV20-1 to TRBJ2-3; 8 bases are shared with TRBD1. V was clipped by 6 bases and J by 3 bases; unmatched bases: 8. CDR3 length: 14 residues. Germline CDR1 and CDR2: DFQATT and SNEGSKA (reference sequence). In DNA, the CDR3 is TGCAGTGCCCGCAAGGACAGGGCGACAGATACGCAGTATTTT. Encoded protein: CSARKDRATDTQYF.

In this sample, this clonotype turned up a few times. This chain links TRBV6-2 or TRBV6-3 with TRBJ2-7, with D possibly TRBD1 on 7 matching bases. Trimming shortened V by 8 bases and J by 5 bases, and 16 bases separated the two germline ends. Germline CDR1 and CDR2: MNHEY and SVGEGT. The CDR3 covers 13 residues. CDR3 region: CASGRQGGDEQYV. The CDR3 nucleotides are TGTGCCAGCGGGAGACAGGGAGGCGACGAGCAGTACGTC.

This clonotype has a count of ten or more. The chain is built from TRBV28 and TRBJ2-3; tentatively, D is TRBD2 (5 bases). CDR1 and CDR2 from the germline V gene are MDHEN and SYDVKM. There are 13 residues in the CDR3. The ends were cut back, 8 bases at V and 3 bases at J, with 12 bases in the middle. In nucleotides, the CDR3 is TGTGCCAGCGGCTGGGAGAGGACAGATACGCAGTATTTT. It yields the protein CASGWERTDTQYF. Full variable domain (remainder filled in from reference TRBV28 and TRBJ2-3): DVKVTQSSRYLVKRTGEKVFLECVQDMDHENMFWYRQDPGLGLRLIYFSYDVKMKEKGDIPEGYSVSREKKERFSLILESASTNQTSMYLCASGWERTDTQYFGPGTRLTVL.

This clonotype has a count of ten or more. The CDR3 DNA sequence: TGTGCCAGCAGTTCCCGGGACAGGAACACTGAAGCTTTCTTT. Protein sequence: CASSSRDRNTEAFF. The genes are TRBV12-3 or TRBV12-4 and TRBJ1-1; 7 nucleotides agree with TRBD1. Trimming cost V 4 bases and J 1 base; bases outside gene matches: 3. The CDR3 runs to 14 residues.

CDR3 DNA sequence: TGTGCCAGCAGTCAAAGAAGGGTCTCTGGGGCCAACGTCCTGACTTTC. This translates into CASSQRRVSGANVLTF. The V and J genes are TRBV28 and TRBJ2-6; D not certain. V lost 5 bases to trimming and J lost 0 bases, with 11 bases between them. CDR1 and CDR2 from the germline V gene are MDHEN and SYDVKM. CDR3 length: 16 residues.

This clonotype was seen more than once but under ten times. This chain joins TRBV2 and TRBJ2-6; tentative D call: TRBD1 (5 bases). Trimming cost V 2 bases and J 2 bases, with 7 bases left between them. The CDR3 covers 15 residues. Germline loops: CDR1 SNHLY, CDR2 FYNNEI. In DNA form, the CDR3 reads TGTGCCAGCAGTGAAAGACAGACTGGGGCCAACGTCCTGACTTTC. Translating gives CASSERQTGANVLTF.

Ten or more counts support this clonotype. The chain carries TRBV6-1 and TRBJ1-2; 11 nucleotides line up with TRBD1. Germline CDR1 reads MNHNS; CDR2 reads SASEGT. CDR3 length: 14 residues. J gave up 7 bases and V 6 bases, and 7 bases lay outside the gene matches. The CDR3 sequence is CASRLVGQGAGYTF. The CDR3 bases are TGTGCCAGCAGACTAGTAGGACAGGGGGCTGGCTACACCTTC.

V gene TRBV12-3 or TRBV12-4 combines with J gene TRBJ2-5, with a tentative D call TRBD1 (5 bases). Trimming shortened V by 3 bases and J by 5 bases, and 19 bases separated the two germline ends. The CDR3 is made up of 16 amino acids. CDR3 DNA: TGTGCCAGCAGTTTTTTTGGGGCAACCAACCTGGAGACCCAGTACTTC. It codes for CASSFFGATNLETQYF.

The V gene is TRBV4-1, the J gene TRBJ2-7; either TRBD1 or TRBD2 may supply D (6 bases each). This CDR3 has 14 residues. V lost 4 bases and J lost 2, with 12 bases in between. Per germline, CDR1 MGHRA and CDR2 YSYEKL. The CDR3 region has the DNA TGCGCCAGCAGCCGGCCGGGGGCACCCTACGAGCAGTACTTC. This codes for CASSRPGAPYEQYF.

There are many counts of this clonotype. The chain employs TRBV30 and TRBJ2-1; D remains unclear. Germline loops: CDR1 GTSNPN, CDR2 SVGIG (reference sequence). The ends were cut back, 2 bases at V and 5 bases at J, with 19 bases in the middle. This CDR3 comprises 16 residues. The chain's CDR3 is CAWSPPASSPNNEQFF. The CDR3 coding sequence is TGTGCCTGGAGTCCCCCGGCTAGTTCCCCCAACAATGAGCAGTTCTTC.

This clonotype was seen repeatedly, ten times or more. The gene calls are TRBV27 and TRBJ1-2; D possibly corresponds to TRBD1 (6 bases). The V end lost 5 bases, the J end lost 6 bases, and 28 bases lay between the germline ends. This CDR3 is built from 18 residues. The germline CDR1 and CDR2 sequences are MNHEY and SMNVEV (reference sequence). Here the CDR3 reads CASSPRLRGADLVDGYTF. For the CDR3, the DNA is TGTGCCAGCAGTCCACGCCTCCGGGGGGCCGACCTCGTGGATGGCTACACCTTC.

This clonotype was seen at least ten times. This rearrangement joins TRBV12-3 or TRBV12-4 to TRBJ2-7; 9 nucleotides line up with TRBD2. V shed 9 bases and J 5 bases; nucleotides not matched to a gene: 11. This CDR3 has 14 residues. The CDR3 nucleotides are TGTGCCAGTAAGGTGGCGGGAGGGTTCCACGAGCAGTACTTC. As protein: CASKVAGGFHEQYF.

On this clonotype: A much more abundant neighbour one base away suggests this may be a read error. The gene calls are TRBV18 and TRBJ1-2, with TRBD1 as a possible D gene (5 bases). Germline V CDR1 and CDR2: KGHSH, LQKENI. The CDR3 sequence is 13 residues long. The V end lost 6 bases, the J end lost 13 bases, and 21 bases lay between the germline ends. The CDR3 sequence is CASSEWGLYRCTF. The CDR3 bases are TGTGCCAGCTCGGAATGGGGCCTCTATCGCTGCACCTTC.

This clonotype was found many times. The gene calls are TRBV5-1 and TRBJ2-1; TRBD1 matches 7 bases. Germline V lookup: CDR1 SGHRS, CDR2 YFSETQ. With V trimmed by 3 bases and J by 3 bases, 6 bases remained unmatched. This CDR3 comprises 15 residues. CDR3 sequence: CASSSTGQLYNEQFF. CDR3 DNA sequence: TGCGCCAGCAGCTCAACGGGACAGCTCTACAATGAGCAGTTCTTC.

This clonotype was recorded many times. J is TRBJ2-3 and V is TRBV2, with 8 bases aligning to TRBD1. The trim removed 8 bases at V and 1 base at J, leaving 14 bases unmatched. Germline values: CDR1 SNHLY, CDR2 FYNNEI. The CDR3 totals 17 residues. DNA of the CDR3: TGTGCCAGCTACGGAGGGAGCAGGGGGCTAGGCACAGATACGCAGTATTTT. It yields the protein CASYGGSRGLGTDTQYF. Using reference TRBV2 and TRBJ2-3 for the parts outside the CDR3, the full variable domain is EPEVTQTPSHQVTQMGQEVILRCVPISNHLYFYWYRQILGQKVEFLVSFYNNEISEKSEIFDDQFSVERPDGSNFTLKIRSTKLEDSAMYFCASYGGSRGLGTDTQYFGPGTRLTVL.